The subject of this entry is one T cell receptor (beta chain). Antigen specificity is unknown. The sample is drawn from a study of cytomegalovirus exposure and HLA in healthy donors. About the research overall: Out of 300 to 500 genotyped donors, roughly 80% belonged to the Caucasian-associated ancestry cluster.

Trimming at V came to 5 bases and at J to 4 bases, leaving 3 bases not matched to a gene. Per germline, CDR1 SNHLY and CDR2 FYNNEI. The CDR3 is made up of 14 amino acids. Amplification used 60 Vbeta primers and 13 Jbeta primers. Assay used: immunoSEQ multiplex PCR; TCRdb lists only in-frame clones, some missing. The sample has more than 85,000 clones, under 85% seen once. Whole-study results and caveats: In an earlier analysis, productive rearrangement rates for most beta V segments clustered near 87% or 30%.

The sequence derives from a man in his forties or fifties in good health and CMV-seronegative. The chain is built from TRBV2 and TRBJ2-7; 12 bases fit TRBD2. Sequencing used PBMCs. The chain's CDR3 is CASSTGLAGYEQYF. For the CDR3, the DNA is TGTGCCAGCAGTACGGGACTAGCGGGTTACGAGCAGTACTTC.